The sequence of this TCR beta chain was determined in a study of glioma-infiltrating T cells. Study in general: About 920,000 peripheral T cells were targeted at roughly 4.5- to 11-fold coverage. Points from the study as a whole: Gliomas, especially low-grade, showed above-expected tissue-blood divergence; non-neoplastic patients showed below.

This clonotype was seen only a few times. Its antigen remains unknown. Using RNA template, CDR3s of TCR alpha and beta were amplified with iRepertoire arm-PCR. TCRdb re-called the multiplex PCR reads through MiXCR, storing one row per CDR3 protein. The repertoire holds approximately 400,000 distinct CDR3 sequences, with roughly two fifths as singletons. The CDR3 length is 14 residues. Germline loops: CDR1 MGHRA, CDR2 YSYEKL. The V and J ends lost 1 base and 4 bases, in that order; junction bases with no gene match: 4. The chain couples TRBV4-1 to TRBJ2-7; TRBD2 matches 7 bases. The clonotype comes from a human donor with low-grade glioma or glioblastoma, undergoing nonglioma brain surgery, or in good health (not recorded which). Material: glioma tissue, nonneoplastic brain tissue, or PBMCs (not recorded which). The CDR3 loop is CASSQVGRTYEQYF. CDR3 bases: TGCGCCAGCAGCCAAGTCGGGAGGACTTACGAGCAGTACTTC.